This T cell receptor beta chain was identified in a study of T cell responses to AZD1222 COVID-19 vaccine. Profiling relied on immunoSEQ multiplex PCR, and the TCRdb table lists in-frame clones only, not all of them. The repertoire holds roughly 150,000 clones, with 75% to 90% as singletons. Overall study findings and caveats: CD4 TCRs associated with vaccination spanned spike, dominating at 160-218 and 743-854.

Combined were second doses at about 4 or about 12 weeks. V was clipped by 1 base and J by 3 bases; unmatched bases: 5. Germline-derived CDR1 and CDR2 are LGHNA and YSLEER. This CDR3 has 15 amino acids. With regard to this clone: The antigen is undetermined.

The sequenced sample was peripheral blood, obtained 28 days after the second AZD1222 dose. This sequence was found in an adult who received the AZD1222 COVID-19 vaccine. This rearrangement joins TRBV4-3 to TRBJ2-7; 8 nucleotides match TRBD2. CDR3 DNA sequence: TGCGCCAGCAGCCAAGGGCTAGCGGGCCTCTACGAGCAGTACTTC. Protein product: CASSQGLAGLYEQYF.